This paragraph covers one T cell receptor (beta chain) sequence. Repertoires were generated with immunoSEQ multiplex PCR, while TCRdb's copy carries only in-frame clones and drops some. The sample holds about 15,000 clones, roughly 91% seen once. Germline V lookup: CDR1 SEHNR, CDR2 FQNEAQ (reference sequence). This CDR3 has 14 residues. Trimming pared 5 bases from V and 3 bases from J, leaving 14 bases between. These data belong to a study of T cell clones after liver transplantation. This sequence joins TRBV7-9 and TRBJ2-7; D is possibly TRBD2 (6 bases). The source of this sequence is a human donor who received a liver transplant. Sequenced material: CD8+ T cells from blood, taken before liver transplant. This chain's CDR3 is CASSPTSSRYEQYF. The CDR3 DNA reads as TGTGCCAGCAGCCCTACTAGCAGCCGCTACGAGCAGTACTTC.